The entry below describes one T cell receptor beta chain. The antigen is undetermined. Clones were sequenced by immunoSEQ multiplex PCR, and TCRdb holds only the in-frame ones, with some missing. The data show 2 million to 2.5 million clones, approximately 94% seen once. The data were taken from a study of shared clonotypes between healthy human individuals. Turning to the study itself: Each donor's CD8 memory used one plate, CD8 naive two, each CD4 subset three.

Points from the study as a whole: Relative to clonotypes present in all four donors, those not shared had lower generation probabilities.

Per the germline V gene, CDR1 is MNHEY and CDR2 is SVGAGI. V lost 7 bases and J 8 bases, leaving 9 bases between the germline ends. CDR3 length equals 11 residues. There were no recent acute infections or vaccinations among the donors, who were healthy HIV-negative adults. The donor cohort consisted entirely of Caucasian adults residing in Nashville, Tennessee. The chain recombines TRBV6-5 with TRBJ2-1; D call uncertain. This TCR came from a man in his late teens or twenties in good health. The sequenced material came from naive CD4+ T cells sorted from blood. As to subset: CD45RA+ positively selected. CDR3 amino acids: CASKRVDEQFF. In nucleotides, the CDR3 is TGTGCCAGCAAAAGGGTCGATGAGCAGTTCTTC.